Listed below are T cell receptor beta chains from one sample, sequenced in a study of cytomegalovirus exposure and HLA in healthy donors. This table comes from immunoSEQ multiplex PCR, and its TCRdb copy is limited to in-frame clones, with some not included. Counted here are roughly 100,000 clones, less than 90% occurring once; the ten biggest clones make up around 2.6%. Source material: PBMCs. These receptors were obtained from a man aged 40-50 years in good health and CMV-seronegative. The CDR3 runs from the conserved cysteine through the conserved F or W. The D gene is left open where the match is weak. The size entry is marked missing in some rows and otherwise reads once, few, many or a size class.

size: few
D: TRBD1
V: TRBV25-1
J: TRBJ2-7
DNA: TGTGCCAGCAGTCAGGCCGGGACAGGGGCCCCCTACGAGCAGTACTTC
CDR3: CASSQAGTGAPYEQYF

size: few
D: -
V: TRBV10-3
J: TRBJ1-4
DNA: TGTGCCATCAGTGAGCAGACATTAACTAATGAAAAACTGTTTTTT
CDR3: CAISEQTLTNEKLFF

size: -
D: TRBD2
V: TRBV7-9
J: TRBJ2-1
DNA: TGTGCCAGCAGCCGTTCCGGACTAGCGAGCTCCTACAATGAGCAGTTCTTC
CDR3: CASSRSGLASSYNEQFF

size: once
D: TRBD2
V: TRBV2
J: TRBJ2-2
DNA: TGTGCCAGCAGTCAAACCCCTGGACTAGCGGGCGGGGAGCTGTTTTTT
CDR3: CASSQTPGLAGGELFF

size: -
D: -
V: TRBV6-1
J: TRBJ2-3
DNA: TGTGCCAGCAGTGGGGGTCTCCGAGGGTTAGATACGCAGTATTTT
CDR3: CASSGGLRGLDTQYF

size: -
D: -
V: TRBV29-1
J: TRBJ1-1
DNA: TGCAGAGTTATGGAGGGGACGGACACTGAAGCTTTCTTT
CDR3: CRVMEGTDTEAFF

size: -
D: TRBD1
V: TRBV7-9
J: TRBJ1-1
DNA: TGTTCCAGCAGCGCGCGACAGGGGGAAGCTTTCTTT
CDR3: CSSSARQGEAFF

size: -
D: -
V: TRBV27
J: TRBJ2-7
DNA: TGTGCCAGCAGTTTAGACAGCGGAGGGCTTTACGAGCAGTACTTC
CDR3: CASSLDSGGLYEQYF

size: -
D: -
V: TRBV6-6
J: TRBJ2-1
DNA: TGTGCCAGCAGTTACTACTCCGGTAATGAGCAGTTCTTC
CDR3: CASSYYSGNEQFF

size: once
D: TRBD1
V: TRBV5-6
J: TRBJ2-7
DNA: TGTGCCAGCAGCTTTCTTGGTCAGGGGGCTTTCGAGCAGTACTTC
CDR3: CASSFLGQGAFEQYF

size: -
D: TRBD1
V: TRBV2
J: TRBJ1-1
DNA: TGTGCCAGCAGCACAGTCAAAATCCCGGGACAGGGTACCGGCAAGACTGAAGCTTTCTTT
CDR3: CASSTVKIPGQGTGKTEAFF

size: -
D: -
V: TRBV30
J: TRBJ2-7
DNA: TGTGCCTGGAGTCTGCTAGCTTACGAGCAGTACTTC
CDR3: CAWSLLAYEQYF

size: -
D: TRBD1
V: TRBV7-9
J: TRBJ1-4
DNA: TGTGCCAGCAGGGGGCCGGGACAGGGGGACAGTAGTGATGAAAAACTGTTTTTT
CDR3: CASRGPGQGDSSDEKLFF

size: -
D: -
V: TRBV5-1
J: TRBJ2-3
DNA: TGCGCCAGCAGCTTGAAAACAGGGCCATTCACAGATACGCAGTATTTT
CDR3: CASSLKTGPFTDTQYF

size: -
D: -
V: TRBV15
J: TRBJ2-6
DNA: TGTGCCACCTCCAGGGAAGCTTCTGGGGCCAACGTCCTGACTTTC
CDR3: CATSREASGANVLTF

size: -
D: TRBD1
V: TRBV15
J: TRBJ1-2
DNA: TGTGCCACCAGCAGAGATCAAGGCAGGGGGGACTATGGCTACACCTTC
CDR3: CATSRDQGRGDYGYTF